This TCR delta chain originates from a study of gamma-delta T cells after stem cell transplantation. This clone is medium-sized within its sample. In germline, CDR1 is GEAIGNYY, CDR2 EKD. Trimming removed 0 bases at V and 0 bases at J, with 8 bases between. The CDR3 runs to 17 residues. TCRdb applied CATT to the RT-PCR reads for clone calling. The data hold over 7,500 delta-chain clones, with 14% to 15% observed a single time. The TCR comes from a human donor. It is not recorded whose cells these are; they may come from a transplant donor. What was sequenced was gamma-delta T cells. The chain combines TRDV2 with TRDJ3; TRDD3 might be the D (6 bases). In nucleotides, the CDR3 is TGTGCCTGTGACACCGTGGGGGGCTCCTGGGACACCCGACAGATGTTTTTC. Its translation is CACDTVGGSWDTRQMFF.